The 23 T cell receptor beta chains given below trace back to one sample, sequenced in a study of T-cell memory formation after mild COVID-19. TCRdb re-called the 5' RACE reads through MiXCR, storing one row per CDR3 protein. The sample includes 200,000 or so distinct CDR3 sequences, 16% of them seen just once. Specimen: PBMCs or a T cell subset sorted from them (not recorded which). The receptor source for this set is an adult woman who had mild COVID-19 (a few samples of this study predate the infection). Cell type and time point are not known.

The sample holds many counts of this clonotype. The genes are TRBV7-9 and TRBJ2-7, with no clear D. The CDR3 is 13 amino acids. Germline V gene lookup returns CDR1 SEHNR and CDR2 FQNEAQ (reference sequence). V lost 0 bases, J lost 0 bases, and 3 bases lay in between. As DNA, the CDR3 is TGTGCCAGCAGCTTAGCAGGCTCCTACGAGCAGTACTTC. Translation gives CASSLAGSYEQYF.

This clonotype was recorded a few times. This chain links TRBV4-2 with TRBJ2-3; 7 bases match TRBD2. This CDR3 comprises 16 residues. V trimming: 4 bases; J trimming: 6 bases; junction bases outside the gene matches: 13. Germline CDR1 is LGHNA and CDR2 is YNFKEQ. The CDR3 region has the DNA TGTGCCAGCAGCCGGGGGGGTGCGGGACCCGGGGATACGCAGTATTTT. Translating gives CASSRGGAGPGDTQYF.

This clonotype was recorded at least ten times. The rearrangement joins TRBV12-3 or TRBV12-4 to TRBJ2-7; 10 bases align to TRBD1. The CDR3 has 16 residues. The junction had 9 bases not matched to a gene; V was cut back by 2 bases and J by 5 bases. The CDR3 DNA reads as TGTGCCAGCAGTTTACGTTGGACAGGGGGATATCACGAGCAGTACTTC. Amino acid sequence: CASSLRWTGGYHEQYF.

The chain recombines TRBV29-1 with TRBJ2-3; either TRBD1 or TRBD2 may fit D (5 bases each). CDR3 length: 15 amino acids. V was trimmed by 8 bases and J by 1 base, leaving 19 bases between them. The germline CDR1 and CDR2 sequences are SQVTM and ANQGSEA. This CDR3 reads CSPPPGAIRTDTQYF. The CDR3 nucleotides are TGCAGCCCCCCCCCCGGGGCCATTCGCACAGATACGCAGTATTTT.

The gene calls are TRBV24-1 and TRBJ2-3; D possibly corresponds to TRBD2 (7 bases). Germline V gene data show CDR1 as KGHDR and CDR2 as SFDVKD. The CDR3 length is 15 residues. V was pared by 7 bases and J by 2 bases, with 15 bases between. CDR3 sequence reads: CATSPGRGPTDTQYF. Here the CDR3 DNA reads TGTGCCACCAGCCCCGGGCGGGGGCCCACAGATACGCAGTATTTT.

V and J are TRBV4-3 and TRBJ2-5; D perhaps matches TRBD1 (6 bases). CDR3 length: 15 amino acids. V was shortened by 0 bases and J by 4 bases, with 12 bases between the two germline ends. The germline V gene has CDR1 LGHNA and CDR2 YSLEER. The CDR3 region has the DNA TGCGCCAGCAGCCAAGATCGTGGGGGCCTAGAGACCCAGTACTTC. It is translated as CASSQDRGGLETQYF.

This clonotype came up a few times. J is TRBJ2-5 and V is TRBV3-1, with unresolved D. V lost 0 bases and J 0 bases, leaving 8 bases between the germline ends. There are 15 residues in the CDR3. CDR1 is LGHDT and CDR2 is YNNKEL in the germline V gene (reference sequence). The CDR3 nucleotides are TGTGCCAGCAGCCAAGATCCCCGGCACCAAGAGACCCAGTACTTC. It yields the protein CASSQDPRHQETQYF.

The chain carries TRBV7-9 and TRBJ2-7; D unclear. Germline V CDR1 and CDR2: SEHNR, FQNEAQ (reference sequence). The ends were cut back, 4 bases at V and 10 bases at J, with 11 bases in the middle. The length of the CDR3 is 11 residues. CDR3 DNA: TGTGCCAGCAGCTCCCTGGACGTCCAGTACTTC. Its protein is CASSSLDVQYF.

In this sample, this clonotype turned up many times. This rearrangement joins TRBV7-3 to TRBJ2-3; 10 bases map to TRBD1. V lost 4 bases and J lost 2; bases outside the gene matches: 3. Germline V lookup: CDR1 SGHTA, CDR2 FQGTGA. The CDR3 covers 15 residues. As DNA, the CDR3 is TGTGCCAGCAGCTCCAGACAGGGGGCCACAGATACGCAGTATTTT. As protein: CASSSRQGATDTQYF.

This clonotype was counted only a few times. As DNA, the CDR3 is TGTGCCAGCAGCCGTGGTGTCAGCACAGATACGCAGTATTTT. Protein sequence: CASSRGVSTDTQYF. J is TRBJ2-3 and V is TRBV7-6; D is ambiguous. CDR3 length: 14 amino acids. Germline V CDR1 and CDR2: SGHVS, FNYEAQ. Trimming removed 5 bases from V and 0 bases from J, with 9 bases in between.

In DNA form, the CDR3 reads TGTGCCAGCAGCTTACGGACAGGGGGGATCGAGCAGTACTTC. It translates to CASSLRTGGIEQYF. The chain has TRBV5-5 and TRBJ2-7, with TRBD1 matching over 10 bases. Germline V gene lookup returns CDR1 SGHKS and CDR2 YYEKEE (reference sequence). V gave up 2 bases and J gave up 6 bases; unmatched junction bases: 5. The CDR3 extends over 14 amino acids.

The chain uses TRBV9 and TRBJ1-2, with D maybe TRBD1 (5 bases). With 0 bases removed from V and 4 bases from J, the gap between germline ends came to 13 bases. CDR3 length: 15 residues. CDR1 SGDLS and CDR2 YYNGEE come from the germline V gene. The DNA for the CDR3 is TGTGCCAGCAGCGTAGATTGGGGGGGAACCTATGGCTACACCTTC. Translating it yields CASSVDWGGTYGYTF.

In its sample, this clonotype was seen a few times. The chain couples TRBV6-5 to TRBJ2-6; D call uncertain. Germline CDR1 reads MNHEY; CDR2 reads SVGAGI. The CDR3 contains 16 residues. The germline V and J ends were trimmed by 2 bases and 1 base, with 9 bases remaining between them. The CDR3 is CASSYGEFSGANVLTF. The CDR3 nucleotides read TGTGCCAGCAGTTACGGGGAATTTTCTGGGGCCAACGTCCTGACTTTC.

This clonotype was recorded a few times. The CDR3 protein is CASRTGGAFQETQYF. The CDR3 DNA sequence: TGCGCCAGCAGGACGGGCGGGGCTTTCCAAGAGACCCAGTACTTC. The rearrangement uses TRBV5-1 and TRBJ2-5, with a tentative D call TRBD2 (6 bases). Germline lookup yields CDR1 SGHRS and CDR2 YFSETQ. The germline V and J ends were trimmed by 5 bases and 1 base, with 15 bases remaining between them. The CDR3 sequence is 15 residues long.

J is TRBJ2-1 and V is TRBV28; possible D gene TRBD1, 5 bases. Germline V gene sequence: CDR1 MDHEN, CDR2 SYDVKM. The CDR3 is 16 residues long. Trimming stripped 4 bases from V and 5 bases from J, with 18 bases between. CDR3 protein: CASSSPGQKLNNEQFF. CDR3 DNA sequence: TGTGCCAGCAGTTCCCCCGGACAAAAGTTAAACAATGAGCAGTTCTTC.

A few counts support this clonotype. This rearrangement joins TRBV27 to TRBJ2-3, with D unresolved. Trimming took 6 bases from V and 6 from J, leaving 19 bases between them. The CDR3 runs to 15 residues. From germline, CDR1 is MNHEY and CDR2 SMNVEV (reference sequence). The CDR3 bases are TGTGCCAGCAGGGGAACGGGCAACAAAAGGGATACGCAGTATTTT. This translates into CASRGTGNKRDTQYF.

This clonotype has only a few counts. V is TRBV20-1 and J is TRBJ2-1, with 9 bases lining up with TRBD2. The V and J ends lost 3 bases and 0 bases, in that order; junction bases with no gene match: 3. The germline V gene encodes CDR1 DFQATT and CDR2 SNEGSKA (reference sequence). This CDR3 region has 15 residues. CDR3 bases: TGCAGTGCTAGGGGTAGCGGGAGCTCCTACAATGAGCAGTTCTTC. Its translation is CSARGSGSSYNEQFF.

The table lists this clonotype with a few counts. The rearrangement links TRBV14 to TRBJ1-1; tentatively, D is TRBD1 (6 bases). CDR1 is SGHDN, CDR2 FVKESK, per germline. V gave up 5 bases and J gave up 5 bases, with 18 bases separating them. The CDR3 spans 15 residues. In DNA, the CDR3 is TGTGCCAGCAGCATATCCGGGACACGGGTAACTGAAGCTTTCTTT. This encodes CASSISGTRVTEAFF.

This clonotype occurred a few times. V and J are TRBV20-1 and TRBJ2-5; D gene ambiguous. Germline lookup yields CDR1 DFQATT and CDR2 SNEGSKA (reference sequence). V lost 7 bases and J 2 bases, leaving 11 bases between the germline ends. The CDR3 runs 12 residues. The CDR3 loop reads CSGSPQQETQYF. DNA of the CDR3: TGCAGTGGATCCCCCCAGCAAGAGACCCAGTACTTC.

This rearrangement joins TRBV20-1 to TRBJ1-4; 7 bases align to TRBD1. The CDR3 covers 14 residues. The junction had 7 bases not matched to a gene; V was cut back by 5 bases and J by 4 bases. Germline V CDR1 and CDR2: DFQATT, SNEGSKA (reference sequence). The DNA of the CDR3 is TGCAGTGCTGGTACCGGGACAGTTAATGAAAAACTGTTTTTT. Its translation: CSAGTGTVNEKLFF.

A few counts support this clonotype. The CDR3 spells CASRLGQWDIQYF. In DNA, the CDR3 is TGTGCCAGCAGGTTGGGACAGTGGGACATTCAGTACTTC. The chain joins TRBV6-1 to TRBJ2-4; the match to TRBD1 covers 7 bases. This CDR3 is built from 13 residues. J was trimmed by 8 bases and V by 6 bases; bases with no gene match: 7. Per the germline V gene, CDR1 is MNHNS and CDR2 is SASEGT.

The V call is TRBV10-3, the J call TRBJ2-5; TRBD2 matches 8 bases. This CDR3 has 14 amino acids. The germline V gene encodes CDR1 ENHRY and CDR2 SYGVKD. With V trimmed by 7 bases and J by 5 bases, 9 bases remained unmatched. CDR3 sequence: CAIKESGGLETQYF. The CDR3 coding sequence is TGTGCCATCAAGGAATCGGGAGGGTTGGAGACCCAGTACTTC.

In this sample, this clonotype turned up a few times. The gene calls are TRBV18 and TRBJ2-7; D is perhaps TRBD1 (5 bases). The CDR3 loop spans 14 amino acids. Trimming removed 3 bases at V and 0 bases at J, with 9 bases between. Germline V lookup: CDR1 KGHSH, CDR2 LQKENI. CDR3 amino acids: CASSPRGSSYEQYF. For the CDR3, the DNA is TGTGCCAGCTCACCTAGGGGCAGCTCCTACGAGCAGTACTTC.